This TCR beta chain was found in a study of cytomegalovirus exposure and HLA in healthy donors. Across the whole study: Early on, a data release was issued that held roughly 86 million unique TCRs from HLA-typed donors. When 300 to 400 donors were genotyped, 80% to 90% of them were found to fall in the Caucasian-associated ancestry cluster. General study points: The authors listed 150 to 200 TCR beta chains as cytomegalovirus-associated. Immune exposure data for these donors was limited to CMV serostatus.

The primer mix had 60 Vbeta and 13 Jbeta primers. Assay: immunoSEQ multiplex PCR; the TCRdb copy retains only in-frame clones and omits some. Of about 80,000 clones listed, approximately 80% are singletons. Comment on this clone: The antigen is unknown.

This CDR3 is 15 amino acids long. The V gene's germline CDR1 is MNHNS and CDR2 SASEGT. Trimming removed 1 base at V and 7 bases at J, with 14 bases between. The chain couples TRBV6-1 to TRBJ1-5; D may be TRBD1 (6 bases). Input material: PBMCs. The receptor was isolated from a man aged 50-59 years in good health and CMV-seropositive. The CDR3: CASSEEIRGWQPQHF. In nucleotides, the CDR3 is TGTGCCAGCAGTGAAGAAATCAGGGGATGGCAGCCCCAGCATTTT.